This T cell receptor (beta chain) was documented in a study of PD-L1 blockade in urothelial cancer (dated by TCRdb to 2016 to 2017). Describing the broader study: Every patient began therapy at some point between 2013 and 2015 and was given atezolizumab 1,200 mg intravenously every 3 weeks. In the same patients, pretreatment tumors underwent whole exome sequencing and RNA sequencing in addition to TCR sequencing. Patients had an ECOG performance status of 0 or 1 and had received between 0 and 3 prior chemotherapy regimens. A median of about 140,000 T cells and some 82,000 unique TCRs was obtained from blood samples, and a median clonality of approximately 0.08 was observed. Blood samples were analyzed at 3 weeks after treatment start (second dose) and at 6 weeks after treatment start. An exploratory multi-omic analysis was conducted of the somatic, immune and clinical correlates of response to PD-L1 blockade with atezolizumab in urothelial cancer. About 90% of the roughly 30 patients were males with bladder-origin urothelial cancer, and about 65% of the roughly 30 reported a prior smoking history. Ten or so patients reached durable clinical benefit, while some 19 patients did not. Pretreatment tumor samples, along with matched peripheral blood serially collected before and after atezolizumab treatment, were subjected to TCR sequencing. Durable clinical benefit was defined as a progression-free survival longer than 6 months, and TCR features were additionally tested against progression-free survival and overall survival. Some 30 patients had pretreatment blood TCR-seq, about 25 had at least one posttreatment blood collection, and about 25 had tumor TCR-seq. Results the study describes overall, beyond this receptor: Because of the small sample size (n = 29) and the many exploratory analyses performed, the results are intended to be regarded as hypothesis-generating. Greater expansion of tumor-associated TCR clones in peripheral blood 3 weeks after the start of treatment was observed in patients with durable benefit (n of about 21, p = 0.022). Improved progression-free and overall survival was associated with having pretreatment peripheral blood TCR clonality below the median.

Points on this clone: Its antigen remains undetermined. Base quality data are lacking; no much larger clone is found one base away.

This specimen's time point label, interpreted: peripheral blood 6 weeks after treatment start. The cohort included some 30 patients with locally advanced or metastatic urothelial carcinoma who were treated at Memorial Sloan Kettering on a trial protocol. Peripheral blood mononuclear cells were collected pretreatment and during treatment, at between 1 and 8 total time points per patient. The Qiagen DNeasy Blood extraction kit was used to purify genomic DNA from total PBMCs and tumor samples. PBMCs were collected pretreatment and during treatment, and were isolated and stored as previously described. To estimate absolute template abundance from read counts, synthetic TCR analog templates were spiked into each PCR. TCRbeta CDR3 regions were amplified from genomic DNA with bias-controlled V and J gene primers using the immunoSEQ assay. Sequencing of rearranged TCRbeta segments was done at approximately 20X coverage. Per the original workflow: Clustering was used to correct sequencing errors, and CDR3s were annotated against IMGT so that V, D and J genes could be assigned. Downstream analyses used only productive TCRbeta rearrangements, leaving out any out-of-frame or stop-codon sequences. Clonality was calculated as one minus the Shannon entropy normalized by the log of the number of unique productive sequences. Fisher's exact test with Benjamini-Hochberg correction, at a threshold of adjusted p below 0.01, was used to find clones that differed between time points or between blood and tumor. The immuneACCESS repertoire file appears here via TCRdb, limited to in-frame rearrangements. These files lack a portion of the clones; in checked studies, under half of the deficit traces to unresolved V genes, and the cause of the others is not known. V, J and clone size derive from that table, while D and trimming were established from the DNA sequence. Within this sample are fewer than 30,000 clones, with around 84% of them counted one time only. The ten largest clonotypes hold roughly 3% of the sample.

From cysteine to phenylalanine, the CDR3 is 15 amino acids long. The DNA shown is the 45-base CDR3, in frame from base 1. The germline V gene gives CDR1 as MDHEN and CDR2 as SYDVKM. Relative to germline, V is 4 bases shorter and J is 0 bases shorter, with 10 bases between their ends. This TCR derives from a man between 65 and 85 years old with urothelial cancer. The chain couples TRBV28 to TRBJ1-5, with a tentative D gene TRBD1 over 5 matching bases. The sample was PBMCs, taken around atezolizumab (anti-PD-L1) treatment. Here the CDR3 is given as CASSSTENSNQPQHF. The sequenced DNA: TGTGCCAGCAGTTCGACAGAAAATAGCAATCAGCCCCAGCATTTT.